This section outlines one TCR beta chain sequence together with its context. The target antigen is unknown. Data came from immunoSEQ multiplex PCR; TCRdb stores just in-frame clones and leaves some out. This table holds over 35,000 clones, 60% to 85% found once. The entry originates in a study of CD4 T cells in relation to SARS-CoV-2 and coronaviruses. Study observations and caveats: SARS-CoV-2-driven expansion was significantly weaker in crossreactive than monoreactive clones.

This sequence originates from an adult with COVID-19. The sequenced sample consisted of memory CD4+ T cells from PBMCs, cultured in vitro.

CDR3 in DNA: TGTGCCAGCAGCTACGCCGGCTACGAGCAGTACTTC. Translating it yields CASSYAGYEQYF. This chain uses TRBV7-8 with TRBJ2-7; D unresolved. The V and J ends lost 4 bases and 3 bases respectively, with 7 bases between them. CDR1 is SGHVS and CDR2 is FQNEAQ in the germline V gene. The CDR3 sequence is 12 residues long.